These 20 T cell receptor beta chains came from one sample sequenced in a study of shared clonotypes between healthy human individuals. Profiling relied on immunoSEQ multiplex PCR, and the TCRdb table lists in-frame clones only, not all of them. The profile shows approximately 340,000 clones, around 72% of them singletons. The sequencing sample was made of memory CD4+ T cells sorted from blood. Subset noted: CD45RA-negative fraction. Receptor source: a man aged 30-40 years in good health.

This clone showed up just once. The genes are TRBV5-1 and TRBJ2-2; TRBD1 matches 7 bases. Germline trimming cut 4 bases from V and 4 bases from J; bases unmatched to any gene: 4. This CDR3 is built from 14 residues. Looked up from germline, CDR1 is SGHRS and CDR2 is YFSETQ. The CDR3 loop reads CASSPDRATGELFF. The CDR3 DNA follows: TGCGCCAGCAGCCCCGACAGGGCCACCGGGGAGCTGTTTTTT.

This clone showed up just a few times. The V and J genes are TRBV30 and TRBJ1-5; a possible D gene is TRBD1 (5 bases). The germline V and J ends were trimmed by 4 bases and 7 bases, with 23 bases remaining between them. Per the germline V gene, CDR1 is GTSNPN and CDR2 is SVGIG (reference sequence). The CDR3 has 16 amino acids. For the CDR3, the DNA is TGTGCCTGGACACCAAATAACCTCAGGGTCGGGCAGCCCCAGCATTTT. Translating gives CAWTPNNLRVGQPQHF.

J is TRBJ2-2 and V is TRBV7-2, with D maybe TRBD2 (6 bases). CDR3 length: 15 residues. Looked up from germline, CDR1 is SGHTA and CDR2 is FQGNSA. Trimming pared 3 bases from V and 2 bases from J, leaving 10 bases between. The CDR3 loop reads CASSFVGTNTGELFF. Written as DNA, the CDR3 is TGTGCCAGCAGCTTCGTCGGGACTAACACCGGGGAGCTGTTTTTT.

This clone has a handful of counts. The rearrangement joins TRBV4-1 to TRBJ2-3; 10 bases match TRBD1. V trimming: 3 bases; J trimming: 4 bases; junction bases outside the gene matches: 10. The CDR3 runs 17 residues. Germline V gene data show CDR1 as MGHRA and CDR2 as YSYEKL. In DNA form, the CDR3 reads TGCGCCAGCAGCCATCGGTCTGAGACAGGGGGCGCAGATACGCAGTATTTT. Its translation: CASSHRSETGGADTQYF.

This clone was picked up many times. The chain is built from TRBV7-6 and TRBJ1-3, with D maybe TRBD1 (6 bases). Germline-derived CDR1 and CDR2 are SGHVS and FNYEAQ. V lost 4 bases to trimming and J lost 0 bases, with 19 bases between them. The CDR3 is made up of 18 amino acids. In nucleotides, the CDR3 is TGTGCCAGCAGCTCAACCCAGGGGACACCCGTCTCTGGAAACACCATATATTTT. As protein: CASSSTQGTPVSGNTIYF.

As concerns this clone: The sample contains more than one DNA sequence encoding this CDR3. V gene TRBV5-1 combines with J gene TRBJ2-1; 9 bases map to TRBD2. The CDR3 is 16 amino acids. The V gene's germline CDR1 is SGHRS and CDR2 YFSETQ. Germline trimming cut 0 bases from V and 2 bases from J; bases unmatched to any gene: 3. The CDR3 DNA follows: TGCGCCAGCAGCTTGGTGGTAGCGGGAGCCTACAATGAGCAGTTCTTC. Its protein is CASSLVVAGAYNEQFF.

The chain carries TRBV20-1 and TRBJ2-7, with D unclear. This CDR3 has 11 amino acids. V gave up 0 bases and J gave up 1 base, with 1 base separating them. Germline V CDR1 and CDR2: DFQATT, SNEGSKA (reference sequence). CDR3 DNA: TGCAGTGCTAGAGATTCCTACGAGCAGTACTTC. Amino acid sequence: CSARDSYEQYF.

This clone was found a few times. This sample includes further DNA sequences coding for the same CDR3. The chain carries TRBV7-2 and TRBJ2-1; D unresolved. V lost 6 bases and J 4 bases, leaving 1 base between the germline ends. Germline CDR1 SGHTA, CDR2 FQGNSA. The CDR3 runs to 10 residues. The CDR3 DNA follows: TGTGCCAGCAGATACAATGAGCAGTTCTTC. It encodes CASRYNEQFF.

The chain combines TRBV7-6 with TRBJ2-1; TRBD2 agrees at 8 bases. CDR3 length: 15 amino acids. Per the germline V gene, CDR1 is SGHVS and CDR2 is FNYEAQ. The ends lost 4 bases at V and 8 bases at J; junction bases unmatched: 10. In DNA form, the CDR3 reads TGTGCCAGCAGCTCGGGTCGGGAGGGAAGCGATGAGCAGTTCTTC. It codes for CASSSGREGSDEQFF.

The rearrangement links TRBV10-1 to TRBJ2-7; D may match TRBD1 or TRBD2 (6 bases each). Germline lookup yields CDR1 WNHNN and CDR2 SYGVQD (reference sequence). V was trimmed by 7 bases and J by 0 bases, leaving 19 bases between them. The CDR3 runs to 16 residues. This chain's CDR3 is CASIRGRQGHSYEQYF. The CDR3 DNA sequence: TGCGCCAGCATCAGAGGGAGGCAGGGGCACTCCTACGAGCAGTACTTC.

The chain couples TRBV11-2 to TRBJ2-7, with 10 nucleotides matching TRBD1. This CDR3 is built from 16 residues. The junction had 8 bases not matched to a gene; V was cut back by 5 bases and J by 1 base. Germline V gene sequence: CDR1 SGHAT, CDR2 FQNNGV. The chain's CDR3 is CASSTTDRGKSYEQYF. CDR3 sequence (DNA): TGTGCCAGCAGCACTACGGACAGGGGGAAGTCCTACGAGCAGTACTTC. Supplemented by reference TRBV11-2 and TRBJ2-7, the full variable domain reads EAGVAQSPRYKIIEKRQSVAFWCNPISGHATLYWYQQILGQGPKLLIQFQNNGVVDDSQLPKDRFSAERLKGVDSTLKIQPAKLEDSAVYLCASSTTDRGKSYEQYFGPGTRLTVT.

CDR3 region: CASSVFDRFIGTGELFF. The DNA for the CDR3 is TGTGCCAGCAGCGTCTTCGACAGGTTCATAGGTACCGGGGAGCTGTTTTTT. This chain uses TRBV9 with TRBJ2-2; TRBD1 might be the D (6 bases). This CDR3 region has 17 residues. The germline V and J ends were trimmed by 2 bases and 5 bases, with 19 bases remaining between them. The germline V gene encodes CDR1 SGDLS and CDR2 YYNGEE.

The V call is TRBV29-1, the J call TRBJ2-5, with 13 bases fitting TRBD2. CDR1 is SQVTM, CDR2 ANQGSEA, per germline. The J segment lost 4 bases and the V segment lost 0 bases, leaving 5 bases of the junction unmatched. The CDR3 runs 16 residues. In nucleotides, the CDR3 is TGCAGCGTTGAAGACCCACTAGCGGGAGGGCCAGAGACCCAGTACTTC. Translated: CSVEDPLAGGPETQYF.

The V and J genes are TRBV2 and TRBJ1-2, with TRBD1 matching 7 bases. J gave up 4 bases and V 6 bases, and 11 bases lay outside the gene matches. Germline CDR1 and CDR2: SNHLY and FYNNEI. The CDR3 is 15 residues long. Written as DNA, the CDR3 is TGTGCCAGCAGAGCTTCTCCGGGACAGATCTATGGCTACACCTTC. Translated, it gives CASRASPGQIYGYTF.

The rearrangement joins TRBV15 to TRBJ2-4; 11 bases agree with TRBD2. Trimming cost V 0 bases and J 4 bases; bases outside gene matches: 11. Germline loops: CDR1 LNHNV, CDR2 YYDKDF (reference sequence). This CDR3 is built from 19 residues. The CDR3 DNA reads as TGTGCCACCAGCAGAGATCTTAGCGGGAGGGCCCCGGATAAAAACATTCAGTACTTC. It specifies CATSRDLSGRAPDKNIQYF.

V is TRBV15 and J is TRBJ1-5; D remains ambiguous. The ends were cut back, 0 bases at V and 6 bases at J, with 9 bases in the middle. The CDR3 length is 14 residues. In germline, CDR1 is LNHNV, CDR2 YYDKDF (reference sequence). The CDR3 reads CATSRELYVQPQHF. In DNA form, the CDR3 reads TGTGCCACCAGCAGAGAACTGTACGTTCAGCCCCAGCATTTT.

V and J are TRBV7-6 and TRBJ2-3; weak D call: TRBD2 (5 bases). V was pared by 1 base and J by 6 bases, with 17 bases between. CDR3 length: 16 residues. CDR1 is SGHVS, CDR2 FNYEAQ, per germline. The CDR3 sequence is CASSLGVKPGWDTQYF. The CDR3 DNA is TGTGCCAGCAGCTTAGGGGTCAAGCCGGGGTGGGATACGCAGTATTTT.

The V call is TRBV11-1, the J call TRBJ2-7, with 12 bases lining up with TRBD2. Germline loops: CDR1 SGHAT, CDR2 FQDESV (reference sequence). The junction had 7 bases not matched to a gene; V was cut back by 5 bases and J by 5 bases. The length of the CDR3 is 15 residues. CDR3: CASSGRLAGDNEQYF. CDR3 DNA: TGTGCCAGCAGCGGTCGACTAGCGGGAGATAACGAGCAGTACTTC.

V usage is TRBV11-2 and J usage is TRBJ2-5; perhaps TRBD2 as D (5 bases). The CDR3 runs to 13 residues. Trimming stripped 3 bases from V and 3 bases from J, with 8 bases between. Germline loops: CDR1 SGHAT, CDR2 FQNNGV. CDR3 loop: CASSFWGEETQYF. The CDR3 nucleotides read TGTGCCAGCAGCTTTTGGGGAGAAGAGACCCAGTACTTC.

This clone has only one observation. The chain carries TRBV6-5 and TRBJ1-1; D is uncertain. CDR3 length equals 14 residues. From germline, CDR1 is MNHEY and CDR2 SVGAGI. The V gene lost 5 bases and the J gene lost 2 bases, with 12 bases spanning the gap. CDR3 nucleotides: TGTGCCAGCAGTCGCAAGACGGATAACACTGAAGCTTTCTTT. Amino acid sequence: CASSRKTDNTEAFF.